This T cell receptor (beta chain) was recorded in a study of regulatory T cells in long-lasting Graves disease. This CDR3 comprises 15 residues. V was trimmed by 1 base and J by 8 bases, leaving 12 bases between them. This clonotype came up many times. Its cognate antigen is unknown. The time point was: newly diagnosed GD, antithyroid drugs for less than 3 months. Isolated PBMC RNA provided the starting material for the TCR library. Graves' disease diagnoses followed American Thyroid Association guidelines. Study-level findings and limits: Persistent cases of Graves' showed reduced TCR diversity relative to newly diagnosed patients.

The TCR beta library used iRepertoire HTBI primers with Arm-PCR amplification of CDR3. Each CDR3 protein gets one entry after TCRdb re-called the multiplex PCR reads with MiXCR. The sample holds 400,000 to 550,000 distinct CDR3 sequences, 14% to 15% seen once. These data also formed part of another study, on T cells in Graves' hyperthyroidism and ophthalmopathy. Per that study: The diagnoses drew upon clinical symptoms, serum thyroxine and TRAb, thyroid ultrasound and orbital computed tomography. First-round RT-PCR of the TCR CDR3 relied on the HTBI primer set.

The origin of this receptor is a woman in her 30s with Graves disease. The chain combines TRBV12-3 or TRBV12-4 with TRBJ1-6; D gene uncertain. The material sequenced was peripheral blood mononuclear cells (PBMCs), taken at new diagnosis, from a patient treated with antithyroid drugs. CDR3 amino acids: CASSLGGADYSPLHF. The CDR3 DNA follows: TGTGCCAGCAGTTTAGGAGGCGCAGATTATTCACCCCTCCACTTT.